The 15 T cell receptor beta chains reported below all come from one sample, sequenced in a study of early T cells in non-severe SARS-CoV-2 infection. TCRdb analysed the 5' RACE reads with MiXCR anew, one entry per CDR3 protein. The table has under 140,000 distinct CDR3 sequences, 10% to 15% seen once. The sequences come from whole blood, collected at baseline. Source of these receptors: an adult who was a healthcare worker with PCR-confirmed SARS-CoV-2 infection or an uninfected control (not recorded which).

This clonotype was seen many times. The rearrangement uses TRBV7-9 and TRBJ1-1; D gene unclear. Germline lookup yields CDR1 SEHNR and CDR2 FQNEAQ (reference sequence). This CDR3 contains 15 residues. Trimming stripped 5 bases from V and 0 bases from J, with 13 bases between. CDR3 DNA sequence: TGTGCCAGCAGCCCTAGAACACAGCTGAACACTGAAGCTTTCTTT. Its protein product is CASSPRTQLNTEAFF.

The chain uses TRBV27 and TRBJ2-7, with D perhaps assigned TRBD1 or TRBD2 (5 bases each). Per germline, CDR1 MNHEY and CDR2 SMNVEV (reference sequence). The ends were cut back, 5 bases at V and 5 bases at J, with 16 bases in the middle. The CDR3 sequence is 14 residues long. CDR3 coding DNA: TGTGCCAGCAGTCTCCGGGACGGATACGACGAGCAGTACTTC. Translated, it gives CASSLRDGYDEQYF.

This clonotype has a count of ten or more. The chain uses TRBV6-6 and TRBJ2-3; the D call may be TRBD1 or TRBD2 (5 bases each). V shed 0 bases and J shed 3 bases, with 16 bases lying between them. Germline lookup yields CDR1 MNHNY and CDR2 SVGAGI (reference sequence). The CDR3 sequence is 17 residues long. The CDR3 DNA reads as TGTGCCAGCAGTTACTCTGCAAGTGGGGGAAGGACAGATACGCAGTATTTT. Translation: CASSYSASGGRTDTQYF.

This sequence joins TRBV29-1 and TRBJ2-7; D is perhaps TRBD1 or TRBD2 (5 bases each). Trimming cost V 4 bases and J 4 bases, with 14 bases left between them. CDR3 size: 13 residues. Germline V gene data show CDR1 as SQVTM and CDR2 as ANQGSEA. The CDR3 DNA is TGCAGCGTTGGGGTTGGGGGTGTGTACGAGCAGTACTTC. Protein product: CSVGVGGVYEQYF.

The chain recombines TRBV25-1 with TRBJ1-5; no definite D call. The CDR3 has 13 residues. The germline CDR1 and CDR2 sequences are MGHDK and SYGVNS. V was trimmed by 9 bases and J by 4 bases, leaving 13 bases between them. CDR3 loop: CASQLGWNQPQHF. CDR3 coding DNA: TGTGCCAGTCAACTGGGTTGGAATCAGCCCCAGCATTTT.

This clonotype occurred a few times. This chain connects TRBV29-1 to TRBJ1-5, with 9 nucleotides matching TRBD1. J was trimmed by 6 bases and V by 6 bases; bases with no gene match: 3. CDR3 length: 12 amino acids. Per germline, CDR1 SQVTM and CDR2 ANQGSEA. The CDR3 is CSVGQGSQPQHF. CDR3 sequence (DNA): TGCAGCGTCGGACAGGGGAGTCAGCCCCAGCATTTT.

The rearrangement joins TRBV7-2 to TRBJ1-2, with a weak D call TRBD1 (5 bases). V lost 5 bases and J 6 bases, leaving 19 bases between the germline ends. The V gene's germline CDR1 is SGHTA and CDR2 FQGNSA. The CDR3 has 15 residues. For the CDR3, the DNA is TGTGCCAGCAGCACCCGGGACCGAGCGGTTAATGGCTACACCTTC. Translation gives CASSTRDRAVNGYTF.

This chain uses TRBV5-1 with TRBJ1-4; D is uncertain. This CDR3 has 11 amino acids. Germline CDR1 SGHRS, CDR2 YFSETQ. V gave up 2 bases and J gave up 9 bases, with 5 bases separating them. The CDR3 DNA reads TGCGCCAGCAGCTTCGATAAAAAACTGTTTTTT. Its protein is CASSFDKKLFF.

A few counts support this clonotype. CDR3 nucleotides: TGTGCCAGCAGCCAAGAATGGGCCAGGGATTCCGACGAGCAGTACTTC. It specifies CASSQEWARDSDEQYF. The genes are TRBV4-2 and TRBJ2-7, with a tentative D call TRBD1 (5 bases). The V gene's germline CDR1 is LGHNA and CDR2 YNFKEQ. V was cut by 0 bases and J by 5 bases, with 17 bases left in between. This CDR3 spans 16 amino acids.

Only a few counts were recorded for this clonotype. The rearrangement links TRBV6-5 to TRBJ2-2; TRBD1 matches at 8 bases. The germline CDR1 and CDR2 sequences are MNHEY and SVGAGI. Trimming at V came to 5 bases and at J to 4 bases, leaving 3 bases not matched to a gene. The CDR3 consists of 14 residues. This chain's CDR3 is CASSNTGGTGELFF. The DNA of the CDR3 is TGTGCCAGCAGTAATACAGGGGGCACCGGGGAGCTGTTTTTT.

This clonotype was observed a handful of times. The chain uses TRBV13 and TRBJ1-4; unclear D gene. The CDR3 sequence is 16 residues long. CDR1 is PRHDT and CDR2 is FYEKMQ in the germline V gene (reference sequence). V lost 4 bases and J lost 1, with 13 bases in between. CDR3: CASSSTTQGTNEKLFF. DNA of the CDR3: TGTGCCAGCAGCTCCACCACTCAAGGAACTAATGAAAAACTGTTTTTT.

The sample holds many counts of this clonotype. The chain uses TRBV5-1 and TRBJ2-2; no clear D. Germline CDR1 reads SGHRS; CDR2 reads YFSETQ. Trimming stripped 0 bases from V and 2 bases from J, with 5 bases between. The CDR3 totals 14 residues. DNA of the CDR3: TGCGCCAGCAGCTTGGAGAGTAACACCGGGGAGCTGTTTTTT. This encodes CASSLESNTGELFF.

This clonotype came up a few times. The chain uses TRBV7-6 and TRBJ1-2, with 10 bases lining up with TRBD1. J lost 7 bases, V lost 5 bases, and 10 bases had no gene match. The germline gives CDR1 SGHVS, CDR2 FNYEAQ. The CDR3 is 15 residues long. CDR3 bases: TGTGCCAGCAGCAACCGGACAGGGGGTTTCGCTGGCTACACCTTC. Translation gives CASSNRTGGFAGYTF.

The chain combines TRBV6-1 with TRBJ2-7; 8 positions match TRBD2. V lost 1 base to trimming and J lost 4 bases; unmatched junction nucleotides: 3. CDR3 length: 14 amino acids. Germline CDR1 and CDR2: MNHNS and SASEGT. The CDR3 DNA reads TGTGCCAGCAGTGAAGTTTCGGGAGGGTACGAGCAGTACTTC. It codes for CASSEVSGGYEQYF.

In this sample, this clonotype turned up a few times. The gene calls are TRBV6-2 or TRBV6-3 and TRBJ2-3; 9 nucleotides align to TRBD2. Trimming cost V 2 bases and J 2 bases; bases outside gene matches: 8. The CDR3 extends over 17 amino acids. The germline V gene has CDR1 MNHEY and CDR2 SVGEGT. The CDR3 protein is CASSYLSTSGFTDTQYF. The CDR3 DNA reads TGTGCCAGCAGTTACCTTTCGACTAGCGGATTCACAGATACGCAGTATTTT.